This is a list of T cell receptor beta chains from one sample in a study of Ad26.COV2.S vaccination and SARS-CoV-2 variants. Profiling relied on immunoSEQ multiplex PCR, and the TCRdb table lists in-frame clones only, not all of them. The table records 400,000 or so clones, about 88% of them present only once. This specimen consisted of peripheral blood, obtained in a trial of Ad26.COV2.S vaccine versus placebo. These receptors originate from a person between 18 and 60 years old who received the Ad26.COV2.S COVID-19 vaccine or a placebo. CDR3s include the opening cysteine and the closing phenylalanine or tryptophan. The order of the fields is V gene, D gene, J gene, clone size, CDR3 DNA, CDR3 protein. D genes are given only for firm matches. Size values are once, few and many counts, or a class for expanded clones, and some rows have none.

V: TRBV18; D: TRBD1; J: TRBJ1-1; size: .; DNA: TGTGCCAGCTCACAACAGGGGAGGACTGAAGCTTTCTTT; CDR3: CASSQQGRTEAFF
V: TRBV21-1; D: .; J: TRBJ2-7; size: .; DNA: TGTGCCAGCAGCAAAGTCCTACAGGGACAAGCCTACGAGCAGTACTTC; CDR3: CASSKVLQGQAYEQYF
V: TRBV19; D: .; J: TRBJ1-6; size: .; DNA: TGTGCCAGTAGTATACCCCGAGAGCTAGGGACGGAAAATTCACCCCTCCACTTT; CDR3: CASSIPRELGTENSPLHF
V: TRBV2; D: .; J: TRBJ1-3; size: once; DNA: TGTGCCAGCAATATTCAAGACTCTGGAAACACCATATATTTT; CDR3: CASNIQDSGNTIYF
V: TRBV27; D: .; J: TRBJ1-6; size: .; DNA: TGTGCCAGCAGTTTGGCCCCCGATGTCGTTAATTCACCCCTCCACTTT; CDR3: CASSLAPDVVNSPLHF
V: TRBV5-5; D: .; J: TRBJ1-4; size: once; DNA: TGTGCCAGCAGCTTGTTCTTCAGGGGTGAAAAACTGTTTTTT; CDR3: CASSLFFRGEKLFF
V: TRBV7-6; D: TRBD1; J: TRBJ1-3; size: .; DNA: TGTGCCAGCAGTCCGGACAGGGCGGGAAACACCATATATTTT; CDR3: CASSPDRAGNTIYF
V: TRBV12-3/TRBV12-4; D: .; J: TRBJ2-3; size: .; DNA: TGTGCCAGCAGGCCGACTAGCACAGATACGCAGTATTTT; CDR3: CASRPTSTDTQYF
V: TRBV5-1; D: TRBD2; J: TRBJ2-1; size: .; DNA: TGCGCCAGCAGCTTGCAAACGGGACTAGCGGGGGGCCAGCAGTTCTTC; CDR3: CASSLQTGLAGGQQFF
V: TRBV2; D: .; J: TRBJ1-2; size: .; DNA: TGTGCCAGCAGCGATCCCCTGGAACCGAACTATGGCTACACCTTC; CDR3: CASSDPLEPNYGYTF
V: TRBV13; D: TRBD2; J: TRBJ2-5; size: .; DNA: TGTGCCAGCAGCTTTGCCGCTAGCGGGGGGGAGACCCAGTACTTC; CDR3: CASSFAASGGETQYF
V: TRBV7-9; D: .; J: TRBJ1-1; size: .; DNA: TGTGCCAGCAGCGGAAGGGGGTTGCACACTGAAGCTTTCTTT; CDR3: CASSGRGLHTEAFF
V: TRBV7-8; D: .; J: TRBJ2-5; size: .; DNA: TGTGCCAGCAGCTTAGCAGAGACCCAGTACTTC; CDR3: CASSLAETQYF
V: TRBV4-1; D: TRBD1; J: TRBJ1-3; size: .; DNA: TGCGCCAGCAGCCACCCCGGGACAGCTAGCTCTGGAAACACCATATATTTT; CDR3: CASSHPGTASSGNTIYF
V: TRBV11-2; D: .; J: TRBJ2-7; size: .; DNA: TGTGCCAGCTACGAGCAGTACTTC; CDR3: CASYEQYF
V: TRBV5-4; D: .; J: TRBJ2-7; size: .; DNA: TGTGCCAGCAGTCACCCTTTCAGCGCGGAGCAGTACTTC; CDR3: CASSHPFSAEQYF
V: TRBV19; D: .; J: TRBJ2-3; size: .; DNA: TGTGCCAGTAGTATGGGGCAGCGAAACACAGATACGCAGTATTTT; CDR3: CASSMGQRNTDTQYF
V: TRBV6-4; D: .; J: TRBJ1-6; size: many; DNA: TGTGCCAGCAGTGACAGGGAATTTCGGTCACCCCTCCACTTT; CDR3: CASSDREFRSPLHF
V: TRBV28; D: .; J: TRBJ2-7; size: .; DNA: TGTGCCAGCAGTTCGCGACCTTCCTACGAGCAGTACTTC; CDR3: CASSSRPSYEQYF
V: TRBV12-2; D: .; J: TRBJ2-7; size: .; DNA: TGTGCAAGTCGCTTACCCTTCTCAGCGGGGGATTCTTACGAGCAGTACTTC; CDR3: CASRLPFSAGDSYEQYF
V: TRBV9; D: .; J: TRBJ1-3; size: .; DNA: TGTGCCAGCAGCGTAGACAGGGCCCTCTCTGGAAACACCATATATTTT; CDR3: CASSVDRALSGNTIYF
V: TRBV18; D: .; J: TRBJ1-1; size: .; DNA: TGTGCCAGCTCACCATCAGGGAACACTGAAGCTTTCTTT; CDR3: CASSPSGNTEAFF
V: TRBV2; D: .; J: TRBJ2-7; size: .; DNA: TGTGCCAGCAGTGAAGCGAGCCCGCGGATCTACGAGCAGTACTTC; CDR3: CASSEASPRIYEQYF
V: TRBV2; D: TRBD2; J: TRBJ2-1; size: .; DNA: TGTGCCAGCAGCGACGGGGGACTAACCTACAATGAGCAGTTCTTC; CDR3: CASSDGGLTYNEQFF
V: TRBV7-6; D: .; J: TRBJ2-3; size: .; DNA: TGTGCCAGCAGCCCTTCCCCCGCCACAGATACGCAGTATTTT; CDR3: CASSPSPATDTQYF
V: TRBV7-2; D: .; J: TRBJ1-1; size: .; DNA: TGTGCCAGCAGCTTAGGAGGGGCCACTGAAGCTTTCTTT; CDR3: CASSLGGATEAFF
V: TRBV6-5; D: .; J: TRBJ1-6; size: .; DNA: TGTGCCAGCAGCCCCGGGAATTCACCCCTCCACTTT; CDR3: CASSPGNSPLHF
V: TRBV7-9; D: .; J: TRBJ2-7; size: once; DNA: TGTGCCAGCAGCCCGGGTGGGAGCTCCTACGAGCAGTACTTC; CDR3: CASSPGGSSYEQYF
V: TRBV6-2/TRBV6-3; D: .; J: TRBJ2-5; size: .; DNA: TGTGCCAGCAGTCGACACTCAGCGACTCAAGAGACCCAGTACTTC; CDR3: CASSRHSATQETQYF
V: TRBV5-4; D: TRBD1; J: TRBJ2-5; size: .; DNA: TGTGCCAGCAGCCTCCGGGACAGGGCACCGTACCAAGAGACCCAGTACTTC; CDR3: CASSLRDRAPYQETQYF
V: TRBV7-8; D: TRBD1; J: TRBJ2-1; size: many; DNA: TGTGCCAGCAGCTTGGACAGGGGTAATGAGCAGTTCTTC; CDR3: CASSLDRGNEQFF
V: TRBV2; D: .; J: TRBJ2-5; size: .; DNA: TGTGCCAGCACACAACAGGCAGAGACCCAGTACTTC; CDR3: CASTQQAETQYF
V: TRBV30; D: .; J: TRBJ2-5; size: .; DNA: TGTGCCTGGAGTCCTAGGTGGGGGGGGGCCACACAAGAGACCCAGTACTTC; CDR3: CAWSPRWGGATQETQYF
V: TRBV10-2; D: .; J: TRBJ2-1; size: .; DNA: TGCGCCAGCAGTGAGTCGGTGACAGGTAGCGATGAGCAGTTCTTC; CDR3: CASSESVTGSDEQFF
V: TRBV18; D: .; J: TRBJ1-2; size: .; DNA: TGTGCCAGTTCCGAATCCCGGGCTGGCTACACCTTC; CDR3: CASSESRAGYTF
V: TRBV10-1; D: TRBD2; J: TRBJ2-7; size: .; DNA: TGCGCCAGTTACTGCCCTGGACTAGCGGGAAAGGTCGAGCAGTACTTC; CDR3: CASYCPGLAGKVEQYF
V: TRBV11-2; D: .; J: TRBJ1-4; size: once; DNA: TGTGCCAGCAGCTCATATGGGAGGGCTGCTGAAAAACTGTTTTTT; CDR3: CASSSYGRAAEKLFF
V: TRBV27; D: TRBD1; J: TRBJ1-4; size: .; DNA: TGTGCCAGCAGGGGACAGGGCGCTAGTCGTGATGAAAAACTGTTTTTT; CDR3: CASRGQGASRDEKLFF